This T cell receptor (beta chain) was captured by sequencing in a study of cytomegalovirus exposure and HLA in healthy donors. Study-level information: A later analysis reported the same platform for the 100 to 150 validation repertoires and the roughly 670 first-cohort repertoires. Study-wide results and limits: According to the study, roughly 160 TCR beta chains were cytomegalovirus-associated.

Repertoires were generated with immunoSEQ multiplex PCR, while TCRdb's copy carries only in-frame clones and drops some. The sample records 55,000 to 65,000 clones, 96% being singletons. In the case of this clone: Its target is not known.

The sample taken for sequencing was PBMCs. The sequence was collected from a man aged 18 to 35 in good health and CMV-seronegative.

CDR3 loop: CASSQGARTDTQYF. CDR3 DNA: TGCGCCAGCAGCCAAGGGGCGCGCACAGATACGCAGTATTTT. V usage is TRBV4-1 and J usage is TRBJ2-3, with unresolved D. CDR3 length: 14 amino acids. V gave up 1 base and J gave up 1 base, with 6 bases separating them. Germline V lookup: CDR1 MGHRA, CDR2 YSYEKL.